These 3 T cell receptor beta chains were sequenced from one sample in a study of CD8+CD57+ T cells in acquired aplastic anemia (dated by TCRdb to the late 2010s). Patients chosen for sequencing had shown expansion of CD8+CD57+ cells by flow cytometry. Data came from an Illumina HiSeq 2000. Genomic DNA was used as template for profiling of TCR beta VDJ combinations and CDR3 sequences. The public reads were reanalyzed by TCRdb: fastp trimming at Q25, MiXCR alignment, in-frame beta chains only. Rows merge per CDR3 protein into single entries with the most common DNA and genes. In all, the sample holds fewer than 250,000 distinct CDR3 sequences, and roughly 50% of those were seen once. 15% to 20% of the sample lies in the top ten. Sequenced material: sorted CD4+, CD8+, or CD8+CD57+ T cells (not recorded which) from PBMCs. Receptors were obtained from a human donor with aplastic anemia.

The chain is built from TRBV7-6 and TRBJ2-5; D uncertain. From germline, CDR1 is SGHVS and CDR2 FNYEAQ. The V end was cut by 7 bases, the J end by 5 bases, with 8 bases between. CDR3 length equals 11 residues. The chain's CDR3 is CASTVGETQYF. The CDR3 bases are TGTGCCAGCACCGTGGGGGAGACCCAGTACTTC.

The CDR3 DNA reads TGTGCCAGCAGCTCCCTGAGGCAGGGTAGCGAGCATTTT. It yields the protein CASSSLRQGSEHF. The chain couples TRBV5-4 to TRBJ1-5; TRBD1 is a possible D gene (5 bases). CDR1 is SGHNT and CDR2 is YYREEE in the germline V gene (reference sequence). The length of the CDR3 is 13 residues. V shed 3 bases and J shed 14 bases, with 18 bases lying between them.

This chain connects TRBV5-6 to TRBJ2-5; a weak D match, TRBD1 (6 bases). The germline V and J ends were trimmed by 2 bases and 2 bases, with 28 bases remaining between them. Germline CDR1 SGHDT, CDR2 YYEEEE. There are 20 residues in the CDR3. CDR3 bases: TGTGCCAGCAGCTTTATCCTTCAGTCCAGGTATCTGACAGGACAAGAGACCCAGTACTTC. Translating gives CASSFILQSRYLTGQETQYF.